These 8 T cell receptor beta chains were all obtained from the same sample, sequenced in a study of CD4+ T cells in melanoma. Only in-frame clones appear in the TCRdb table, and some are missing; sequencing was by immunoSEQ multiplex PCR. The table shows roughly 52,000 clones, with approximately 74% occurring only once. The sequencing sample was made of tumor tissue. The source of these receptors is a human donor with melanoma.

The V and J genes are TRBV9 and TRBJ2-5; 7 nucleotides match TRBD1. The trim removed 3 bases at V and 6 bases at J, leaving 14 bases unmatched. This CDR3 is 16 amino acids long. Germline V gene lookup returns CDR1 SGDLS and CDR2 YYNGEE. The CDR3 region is CASSAQGTALPKTQYF. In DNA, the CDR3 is TGTGCCAGCAGCGCCCAAGGGACAGCCCTACCGAAGACCCAGTACTTC.

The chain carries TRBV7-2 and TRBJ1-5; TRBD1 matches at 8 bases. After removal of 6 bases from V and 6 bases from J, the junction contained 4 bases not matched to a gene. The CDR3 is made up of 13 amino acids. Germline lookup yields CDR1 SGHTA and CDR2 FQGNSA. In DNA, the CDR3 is TGTGCCAGCAGAGGACAGGGTGGTCAGCCCCAGCATTTT. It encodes CASRGQGGQPQHF.

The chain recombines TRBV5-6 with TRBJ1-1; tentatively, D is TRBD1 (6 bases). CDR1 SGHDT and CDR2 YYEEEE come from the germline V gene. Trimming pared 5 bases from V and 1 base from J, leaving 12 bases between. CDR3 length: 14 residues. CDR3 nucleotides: TGTGCCAGCAGACTACGGGGGGCGAACACTGAAGCTTTCTTT. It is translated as CASRLRGANTEAFF.

As DNA, the CDR3 is TGTGCCAGTAGGGAAGGTGGCGAGCAGTACTTC. Encoded protein: CASREGGEQYF. The chain links TRBV19 to TRBJ2-7; D remains ambiguous. The germline V gene encodes CDR1 LNHDA and CDR2 SQIVND (reference sequence). CDR3 length equals 11 residues. V was trimmed by 6 bases and J by 6 bases, leaving 9 bases between them.

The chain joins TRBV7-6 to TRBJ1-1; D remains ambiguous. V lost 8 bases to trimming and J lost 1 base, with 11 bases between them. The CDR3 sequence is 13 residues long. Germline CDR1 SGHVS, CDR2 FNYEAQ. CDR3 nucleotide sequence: TGTGCCAGCTCCGCGGGGAGGAACACTGAAGCTTTCTTT. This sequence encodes CASSAGRNTEAFF.

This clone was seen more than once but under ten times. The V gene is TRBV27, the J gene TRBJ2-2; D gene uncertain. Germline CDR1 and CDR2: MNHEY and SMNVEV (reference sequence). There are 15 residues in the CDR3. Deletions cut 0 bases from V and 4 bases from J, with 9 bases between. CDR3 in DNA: TGTGCCAGCAGTTTATCAGGGTTCCCCACCGGGGAGCTGTTTTTT. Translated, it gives CASSLSGFPTGELFF.

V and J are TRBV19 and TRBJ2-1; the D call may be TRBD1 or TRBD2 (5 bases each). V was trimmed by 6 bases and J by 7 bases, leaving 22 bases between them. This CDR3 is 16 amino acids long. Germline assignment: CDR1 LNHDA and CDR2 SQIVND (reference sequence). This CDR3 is CASSWAAGTKTNEQFF. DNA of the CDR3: TGTGCCAGTAGCTGGGCGGCAGGGACCAAGACAAATGAGCAGTTCTTC.

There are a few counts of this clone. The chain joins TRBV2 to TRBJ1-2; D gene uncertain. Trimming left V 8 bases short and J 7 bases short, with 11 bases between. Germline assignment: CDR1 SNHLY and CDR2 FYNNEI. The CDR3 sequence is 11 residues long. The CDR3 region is CASLRAGGYTF. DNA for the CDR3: TGTGCCAGCCTCCGGGCTGGTGGCTACACCTTC.